The 10 T cell receptor beta chains in this list originate from one sample, sequenced in a study of blood T cell repertoires in COVID-19. Generated by immunoSEQ multiplex PCR, the TCRdb table keeps only in-frame clones and is missing some. The sample shows about 360,000 clones, over 75% of them seen only once. What was sequenced was PBMCs or T cells enriched from blood (not recorded which). All receptors derive from a woman aged 35 to 49 with acute COVID-19.

The rearrangement links TRBV13 to TRBJ2-1, with 8 bases that match TRBD2. After removal of 8 bases from V and 0 bases from J, the junction contained 9 bases not matched to a gene. The CDR3 is made up of 16 amino acids. Germline lookup yields CDR1 PRHDT and CDR2 FYEKMQ (reference sequence). The DNA of the CDR3 is TGTGCCAGCCGGGAGGGGACGATAAGCTCCTACAATGAGCAGTTCTTC. Its translation: CASREGTISSYNEQFF.

The V and J genes are TRBV7-9 and TRBJ2-2; D ambiguous. V was pared by 2 bases and J by 0 bases, with 7 bases between. Germline V gene lookup returns CDR1 SEHNR and CDR2 FQNEAQ (reference sequence). This CDR3 spans 15 amino acids. CDR3 sequence reads: CASSLQNPNTGELFF. CDR3 coding DNA: TGTGCCAGCAGCTTACAGAATCCGAACACCGGGGAGCTGTTTTTT.

The rearrangement joins TRBV9 to TRBJ2-1, with D tentatively TRBD1 (6 bases). Germline loops: CDR1 SGDLS, CDR2 YYNGEE. V gave up 3 bases and J gave up 15 bases, with 13 bases separating them. The CDR3 runs 11 residues. CDR3 in DNA: TGTGCCAGCAGCGGCGAGGGGGATAGGTTCTTC. This translates into CASSGEGDRFF.

The DNA for the CDR3 is TGTGCCAGCTCACAAGGACAGCCCTACTCTGGAAACACCATATATTTT. It translates to CASSQGQPYSGNTIYF. The rearrangement uses TRBV18 and TRBJ1-3; TRBD1 might be the D (6 bases). Germline assignment: CDR1 KGHSH and CDR2 LQKENI. There are 16 residues in the CDR3. Trimming cost V 4 bases and J 0 bases, with 13 bases left between them.

For this clone: One junction end disagrees with the germline gene, perhaps due to a read error. The V gene is TRBV19, the J gene TRBJ2-1; TRBD1 matches 9 bases. CDR1 is LNHDA and CDR2 is SQIVND in the germline V gene (reference sequence). The CDR3 sequence is 16 residues long. CDR3 region: CASSLDTGGGGQEQFF. As DNA, the CDR3 is TGTGCCAGTAGTTTAGACACAGGGGGCGGGGGCCAGGAGCAGTTCTTC.

The chain uses TRBV19 and TRBJ2-5, with 8 bases identical to TRBD2. V gave up 5 bases and J gave up 5 bases; unmatched junction bases: 7. Per the germline V gene, CDR1 is LNHDA and CDR2 is SQIVND (reference sequence). The CDR3 totals 14 residues. The chain's CDR3 is CASSVIAGQETQYF. The CDR3 nucleotides read TGTGCCAGTAGTGTGATAGCGGGGCAGGAGACCCAGTACTTC.

The chain employs TRBV19 and TRBJ2-2, with TRBD1 matching 8 bases. The CDR3 runs 16 residues. Germline values: CDR1 LNHDA, CDR2 SQIVND (reference sequence). The trim removed 5 bases at V and 2 bases at J, leaving 7 bases unmatched. The CDR3 spells CASSSTGTGNTGELFF. CDR3 nucleotides: TGTGCCAGTAGTTCGACCGGGACAGGTAACACCGGGGAGCTGTTTTTT.

The V call is TRBV5-8, the J call TRBJ1-5; TRBD1 matches 8 bases. Per the germline V gene, CDR1 is SGHTS and CDR2 is YDEGEE. J gave up 6 bases and V 8 bases, and 7 bases lay outside the gene matches. The CDR3 has 13 residues. The CDR3 nucleotides are TGTGCCAGGAACACAGGGGGGAGTCAGCCCCAGCATTTT. It encodes CARNTGGSQPQHF.

The chain is built from TRBV24-1 and TRBJ1-5, with D unresolved. Per the germline V gene, CDR1 is KGHDR and CDR2 is SFDVKD. V was clipped by 5 bases and J by 1 base, with 8 bases between them. This CDR3 spans 14 amino acids. CDR3 region: CATSGAGSNQPQHF. CDR3 DNA sequence: TGTGCCACCAGTGGTGCAGGCAGCAATCAGCCCCAGCATTTT.

The chain carries TRBV5-1 and TRBJ1-4; 9 nucleotides align to TRBD1. CDR1 and CDR2 (germline): SGHRS, YFSETQ. Germline trimming cut 1 base from V and 8 bases from J; bases unmatched to any gene: 6. The CDR3 totals 15 residues. As DNA, the CDR3 is TGCGCCAGCAGCTTGCTTCCGGGACAGGGCGAAAAACTGTTTTTT. Translated: CASSLLPGQGEKLFF. Drawing the rest from reference TRBV5-1 and TRBJ1-4, the complete variable domain is KAGVTQTPRYLIKTRGQQVTLSCSPISGHRSVSWYQQTPGQGLQFLFEYFSETQRNKGNFPGRFSGRQFSNSRSEMNVSTLELGDSALYLCASSLLPGQGEKLFFGSGTQLSVL.